These 29 T cell receptor beta chains were sequenced from one sample in a study of blood T cell repertoires in COVID-19. Clones were read by immunoSEQ multiplex PCR, and TCRdb kept only the in-frame ones, dropping some. The sample shows about 140,000 clones, around 79% of them seen only once. The sample taken for sequencing was peripheral blood. The receptors stem from a man in his 60s with acute or convalescent COVID-19.

This clone showed up just a few times. The V and J genes are TRBV10-3 and TRBJ1-3; the D is unclear. The V end was cut by 6 bases, the J end by 2 bases, with 5 bases between. The CDR3 runs 12 residues. Germline V gene data show CDR1 as ENHRY and CDR2 as SYGVKD. CDR3 loop: CAISQTGNTIYF. DNA for the CDR3: TGTGCCATCAGCCAGACTGGAAACACCATATATTTT.

The chain is built from TRBV18 and TRBJ2-5; TRBD2 matches 10 bases. The trim removed 3 bases at V and 5 bases at J, leaving 6 bases unmatched. Germline assignment: CDR1 KGHSH and CDR2 LQKENI. This CDR3 is built from 15 residues. CDR3 nucleotide sequence: TGTGCCAGCTCACCGGTACTAGCGGGAAGTGAGACCCAGTACTTC. Encoded protein: CASSPVLAGSETQYF.

The chain is built from TRBV28 and TRBJ2-5; 7 bases agree with TRBD1. The CDR3 contains 12 residues. The V gene's germline CDR1 is MDHEN and CDR2 SYDVKM. The junction had 4 bases not matched to a gene; V was cut back by 8 bases and J by 4 bases. CDR3 DNA: TGTGCCAGCCAGACAGGGAGAGAGACCCAGTACTTC. Its protein is CASQTGRETQYF.

This rearrangement joins TRBV4-2 to TRBJ1-2, with no clear D. Germline CDR1 LGHNA, CDR2 YNFKEQ. The CDR3 totals 13 residues. Trimming shortened V by 1 base and J by 8 bases, and 11 bases separated the two germline ends. CDR3 DNA: TGTGCCAGCAGCCAAGTAGTCACCCGGGGCTACACCTTC. Protein: CASSQVVTRGYTF.

The chain is built from TRBV9 and TRBJ2-3; tentatively, D is TRBD1 (6 bases). Germline-derived CDR1 and CDR2 are SGDLS and YYNGEE. This CDR3 has 15 residues. Between the trimmed V and J ends, which lost 7 bases and 4 bases, there was a span of 19 bases. The DNA for the CDR3 is TGTGCCAGCTCAAGGGGGTTCGTGGGGCCAGATACGCAGTATTTT. It specifies CASSRGFVGPDTQYF.

This rearrangement joins TRBV20-1 to TRBJ2-1; D is unclear. Trimming cost V 0 bases and J 13 bases, with 10 bases left between them. Germline V gene lookup returns CDR1 DFQATT and CDR2 SNEGSKA (reference sequence). The CDR3 spans 11 residues. This CDR3 is CSARDRLLQFF. The CDR3 bases are TGCAGTGCTAGAGACAGGCTCCTACAGTTCTTC.

The rearrangement joins TRBV18 to TRBJ1-1, with 7 bases matching TRBD1. Germline-derived CDR1 and CDR2 are KGHSH and LQKENI. V shed 6 bases, J shed 2 bases, and the junction held 6 bases outside the gene matches. The CDR3 is made up of 14 amino acids. In DNA, the CDR3 is TGTGCCAGCTCCCCGGAGGGGGCCAACACTGAAGCTTTCTTT. Translation: CASSPEGANTEAFF.

The chain's CDR3 is CASSLGLPNTEAFF. Here the CDR3 DNA reads TGTGCCAGCAGCTTAGGTCTTCCGAACACTGAAGCTTTCTTT. The chain couples TRBV7-2 to TRBJ1-1, with D unresolved. The CDR3 contains 14 residues. With 1 base removed from V and 1 base from J, the gap between germline ends came to 7 bases. Germline V CDR1 and CDR2: SGHTA, FQGNSA.

The genes are TRBV28 and TRBJ2-7; 11 bases match TRBD1. The CDR3 sequence is 15 residues long. The germline gives CDR1 MDHEN, CDR2 SYDVKM. V lost 5 bases and J lost 4; bases outside the gene matches: 7. CDR3 nucleotides: TGTGCCAGCAGTCCCGTGGGACAGGGGGTATACGAGCAGTACTTC. Translation gives CASSPVGQGVYEQYF.

This clone was seen a single time. The V call is TRBV19, the J call TRBJ2-2, with D perhaps TRBD2 (5 bases). Germline assignment: CDR1 LNHDA and CDR2 SQIVND (reference sequence). V was trimmed by 1 base and J by 3 bases, leaving 9 bases between them. The CDR3 has 15 amino acids. The CDR3 nucleotides are TGTGCCAGTAGTATAGTAAGCGGATACACCGGGGAGCTGTTTTTT. This encodes CASSIVSGYTGELFF.

The V gene is TRBV9, the J gene TRBJ2-2, with TRBD2 identical over 8 bases. CDR3 length: 14 amino acids. The V segment lost 1 base and the J segment 5 bases; nucleotides outside the gene matches: 1. Germline loops: CDR1 SGDLS, CDR2 YYNGEE. The CDR3 reads CASSVTSGTGELFF. The CDR3 DNA is TGTGCCAGCAGCGTAACTAGCGGAACCGGGGAGCTGTTTTTT.

The CDR3 region has the DNA TGTGCCAGCAGTTACAGGGGCGGCGAGCAGTACTTC. Protein sequence: CASSYRGGEQYF. This chain uses TRBV12-3 or TRBV12-4 with TRBJ2-7, with TRBD1 identical over 7 bases. CDR3 length equals 12 residues. V lost 4 bases to trimming and J lost 6 bases; unmatched junction nucleotides: 3.

This rearrangement joins TRBV30 to TRBJ2-5, with 9 positions matching TRBD1. In germline, CDR1 is GTSNPN, CDR2 SVGIG (reference sequence). Trimming removed 1 base from V and 3 bases from J; junction bases left unmatched: 0. CDR3 length: 13 amino acids. The chain's CDR3 is CAWSGTGEETQYF. Written as DNA, the CDR3 is TGTGCCTGGAGTGGGACAGGGGAAGAGACCCAGTACTTC.

V is TRBV27 and J is TRBJ2-7, with TRBD2 matching 9 bases. The CDR3 contains 15 residues. V was clipped by 2 bases and J by 7 bases; unmatched bases: 9. The germline V gene has CDR1 MNHEY and CDR2 SMNVEV (reference sequence). CDR3 region: CASSLGGRALGEQYF. The DNA for the CDR3 is TGTGCCAGCAGTTTAGGCGGGAGGGCCTTGGGGGAGCAGTACTTC.

The V call is TRBV30, the J call TRBJ1-3; D is undetermined. In germline, CDR1 is GTSNPN, CDR2 SVGIG (reference sequence). The germline V and J ends were trimmed by 5 bases and 0 bases, with 5 bases remaining between them. CDR3 length: 12 residues. CDR3 sequence (DNA): TGTGCCTGGTTTCGCTCTGGAAACACCATATATTTT. Its protein product is CAWFRSGNTIYF. Variable domain in full (rest from reference TRBV30 and TRBJ1-3): SQTIHQWPATLVQPVGSPLSLECTVEGTSNPNLYWYRQAAGRGLQLLFYSVGIGQISSEVPQNLSASRPQDRQFILSSKKLLLSDSGFYLCAWFRSGNTIYFGEGSWLTVV.

The gene calls are TRBV19 and TRBJ1-6; D gene unclear. Trimming took 10 bases from V and 7 from J, leaving 17 bases between them. This CDR3 contains 14 residues. Germline assignment: CDR1 LNHDA and CDR2 SQIVND (reference sequence). CDR3 sequence: CATTFRPGNSPLHF. CDR3 coding DNA: TGTGCCACCACTTTCCGCCCGGGGAATTCACCCCTCCACTTT. Filled out from reference TRBV19 and TRBJ1-6, the complete variable domain reads DGGITQSPKYLFRKEGQNVTLSCEQNLNHDAMYWYRQDPGQGLRLIYYSQIVNDFQKGDIAEGYSVSREKKESFPLTVTSAQKNPTAFYLCATTFRPGNSPLHFGNGTRLTVT.

This chain links TRBV19 with TRBJ1-1; 10 bases are shared with TRBD1. The CDR3 covers 15 residues. Trimming removed 4 bases from V and 4 bases from J; junction bases left unmatched: 6. Germline lookup yields CDR1 LNHDA and CDR2 SQIVND (reference sequence). The CDR3 DNA is TGTGCCAGTAGTAAGGACAGGGGGTTAAGCACTGAAGCTTTCTTT. It specifies CASSKDRGLSTEAFF.

The chain uses TRBV27 and TRBJ2-7; possible D gene TRBD1, 6 bases. V was pared by 7 bases and J by 3 bases, with 13 bases between. The CDR3 covers 13 residues. Germline V gene sequence: CDR1 MNHEY, CDR2 SMNVEV (reference sequence). CDR3 nucleotide sequence: TGTGCCAGCAAAAAGGGACAATTCTACGAGCAGTACTTC. It encodes CASKKGQFYEQYF.

This clone turned up a few times. This rearrangement joins TRBV10-3 to TRBJ2-3; 10 bases align to TRBD2. Germline V lookup: CDR1 ENHRY, CDR2 SYGVKD. The junction had 13 bases not matched to a gene; V was cut back by 0 bases and J by 1 base. The CDR3 contains 20 residues. CDR3 DNA sequence: TGTGCCATCAGTGAGTCACTAGCGGGATCAACCGGGACACGCACAGATACGCAGTATTTT. Protein product: CAISESLAGSTGTRTDTQYF.

The chain combines TRBV4-1 with TRBJ1-1; TRBD1 aligns across 7 bases. The CDR3 has 14 amino acids. The V and J ends lost 4 bases and 3 bases, in that order; junction bases with no gene match: 5. Per the germline V gene, CDR1 is MGHRA and CDR2 is YSYEKL. The CDR3 is CASSRRQGDTEAFF. CDR3 coding DNA: TGCGCCAGCAGCCGACGACAGGGAGACACTGAAGCTTTCTTT.

V gene TRBV4-2 combines with J gene TRBJ2-4; 9 nucleotides match TRBD2. This CDR3 contains 18 residues. V was clipped by 0 bases and J by 2 bases; unmatched bases: 8. Germline V gene data show CDR1 as LGHNA and CDR2 as YNFKEQ. In nucleotides, the CDR3 is TGTGCCAGCAGCCAAGACTCGGGCGGGAGGGGGACCAAAAACATTCAGTACTTC. Translated, it gives CASSQDSGGRGTKNIQYF.

The chain couples TRBV5-1 to TRBJ2-1; TRBD1 agrees at 9 bases. The germline gives CDR1 SGHRS, CDR2 YFSETQ. This CDR3 contains 16 residues. Trimming removed 7 bases from V and 4 bases from J; junction bases left unmatched: 12. CDR3 in DNA: TGCGCCAGCGCCAAAGCGGGGACAGGGCTTTACAATGAGCAGTTCTTC. Its protein product is CASAKAGTGLYNEQFF. Filled out from reference TRBV5-1 and TRBJ2-1, the complete variable domain reads KAGVTQTPRYLIKTRGQQVTLSCSPISGHRSVSWYQQTPGQGLQFLFEYFSETQRNKGNFPGRFSGRQFSNSRSEMNVSTLELGDSALYLCASAKAGTGLYNEQFFGPGTRLTVL.

The rearrangement joins TRBV7-2 to TRBJ1-4; possible D gene TRBD1, 5 bases. Trimming removed 5 bases at V and 3 bases at J, with 10 bases between. The CDR3 contains 14 residues. Germline V gene sequence: CDR1 SGHTA, CDR2 FQGNSA. CDR3 bases: TGTGCCAGCAGCACCAGGGTCGCTAATGAAAAACTGTTTTTT. Translating it yields CASSTRVANEKLFF.

This chain uses TRBV6-5 with TRBJ2-1; 7 bases fit TRBD2. The V gene end was trimmed by 2 bases and the J gene end by 1 base; junction bases not matched to a gene: 5. The V gene's germline CDR1 is MNHEY and CDR2 SVGAGI. The CDR3 covers 16 residues. In DNA form, the CDR3 reads TGTGCCAGCAGTTACCGGGGCGGGAGTTCCTACAATGAGCAGTTCTTC. Translating gives CASSYRGGSSYNEQFF.

There are a few counts of this clone. The CDR3 DNA follows: TGCGCCAGCAGCCAAGACAGGGGCTCAGCTAACTATGGCTACACCTTC. Protein product: CASSQDRGSANYGYTF. The J gene is TRBJ1-2, the V gene TRBV4-3; TRBD1 is a possible D gene (6 bases). V was pared by 0 bases and J by 0 bases, with 11 bases between. The CDR3 sequence is 16 residues long. CDR1 LGHNA and CDR2 YSLEER come from the germline V gene.

The chain links TRBV3-1 (or the pseudogene TRBV3-2) to TRBJ1-1, with TRBD1 identical over 10 bases. V lost 5 bases, J lost 2 bases, and 8 bases stayed unmatched. The CDR3 spans 16 residues. Germline CDR1 is LGHDT and CDR2 is YNNKEL (reference sequence). CDR3 bases: TGTGCCAGCAGCTGGGGAGGGACAGGGGTAAACACTGAAGCTTTCTTT. It encodes CASSWGGTGVNTEAFF.

This chain connects TRBV20-1 to TRBJ2-1; D is undetermined. Germline loops: CDR1 DFQATT, CDR2 SNEGSKA (reference sequence). This CDR3 has 11 residues. The V end lost 4 bases, the J end lost 5 bases, and 6 bases lay between the germline ends. CDR3 in amino acids: CSATGDNEQFF. CDR3 sequence (DNA): TGCAGTGCTACCGGAGACAATGAGCAGTTCTTC.

The J gene is TRBJ2-2, the V gene TRBV5-1; D gene uncertain. V was trimmed by 0 bases and J by 4 bases, leaving 7 bases between them. This CDR3 is 14 amino acids long. Germline lookup yields CDR1 SGHRS and CDR2 YFSETQ. The CDR3 DNA follows: TGCGCCAGCAGCTTGGGCGCTAGCACCGGGGAGCTGTTTTTT. It translates to CASSLGASTGELFF.

V usage is TRBV30 and J usage is TRBJ1-2; no clear D gene. This CDR3 has 12 amino acids. The ends were cut back, 0 bases at V and 5 bases at J, with 7 bases in the middle. Germline CDR1 is GTSNPN and CDR2 is SVGIG (reference sequence). The CDR3 loop is CAWSVRLYGYTF. CDR3 in DNA: TGTGCCTGGAGTGTACGGTTATATGGCTACACCTTC.